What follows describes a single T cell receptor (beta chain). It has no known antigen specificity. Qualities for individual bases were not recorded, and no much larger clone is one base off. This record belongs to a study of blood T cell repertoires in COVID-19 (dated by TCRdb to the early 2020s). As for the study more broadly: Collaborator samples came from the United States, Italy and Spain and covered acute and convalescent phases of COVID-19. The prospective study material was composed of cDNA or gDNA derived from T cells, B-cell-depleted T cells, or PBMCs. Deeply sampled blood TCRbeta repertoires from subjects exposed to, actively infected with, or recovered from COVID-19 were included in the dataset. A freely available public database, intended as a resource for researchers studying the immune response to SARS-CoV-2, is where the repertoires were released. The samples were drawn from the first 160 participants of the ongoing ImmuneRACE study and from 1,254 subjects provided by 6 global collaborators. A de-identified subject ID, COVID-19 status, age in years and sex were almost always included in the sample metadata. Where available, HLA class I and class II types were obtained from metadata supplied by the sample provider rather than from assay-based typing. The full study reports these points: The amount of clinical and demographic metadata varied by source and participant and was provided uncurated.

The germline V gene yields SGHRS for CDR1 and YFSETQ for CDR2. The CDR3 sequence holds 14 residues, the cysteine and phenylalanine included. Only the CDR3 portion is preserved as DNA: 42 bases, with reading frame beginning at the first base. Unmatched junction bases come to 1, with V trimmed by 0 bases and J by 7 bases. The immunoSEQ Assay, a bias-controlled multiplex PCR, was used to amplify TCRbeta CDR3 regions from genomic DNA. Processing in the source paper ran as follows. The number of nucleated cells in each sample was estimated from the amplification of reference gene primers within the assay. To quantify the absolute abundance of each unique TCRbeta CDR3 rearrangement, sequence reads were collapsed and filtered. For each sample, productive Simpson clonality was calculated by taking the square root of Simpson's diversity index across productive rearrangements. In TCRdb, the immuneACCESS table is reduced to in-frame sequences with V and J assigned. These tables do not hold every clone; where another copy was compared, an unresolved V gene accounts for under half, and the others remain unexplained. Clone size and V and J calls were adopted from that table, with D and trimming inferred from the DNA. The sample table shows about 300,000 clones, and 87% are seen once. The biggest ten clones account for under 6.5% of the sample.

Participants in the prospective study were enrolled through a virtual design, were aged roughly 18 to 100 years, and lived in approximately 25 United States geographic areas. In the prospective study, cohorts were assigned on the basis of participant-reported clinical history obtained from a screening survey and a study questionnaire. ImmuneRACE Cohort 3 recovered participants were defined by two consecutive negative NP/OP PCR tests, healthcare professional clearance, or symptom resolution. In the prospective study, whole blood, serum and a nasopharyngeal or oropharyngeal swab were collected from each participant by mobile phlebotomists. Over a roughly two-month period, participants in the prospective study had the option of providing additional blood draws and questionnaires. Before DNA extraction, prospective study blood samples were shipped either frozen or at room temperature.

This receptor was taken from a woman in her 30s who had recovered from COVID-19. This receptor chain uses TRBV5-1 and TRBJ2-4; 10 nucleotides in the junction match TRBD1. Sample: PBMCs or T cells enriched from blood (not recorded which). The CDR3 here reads CASSLGGQGNIQYF. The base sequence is TGCGCCAGCAGCTTGGGGGGACAGGGGAACATTCAGTACTTC.